Reported below is one TCR beta chain. Its antigen is unidentified. The length of the CDR3 is 15 residues. Clones were read by immunoSEQ multiplex PCR, and TCRdb kept only the in-frame ones, dropping some. Of 25,000 to 40,000 clones listed, roughly 77% are singletons. The sample is drawn from a study of T cells in localized non-small cell lung cancer. Study-wide results and limits: The study sequenced only one region of the tumor. As a result, intratumor heterogeneity could not be excluded and remains possible. Adjacent uninvolved lung tissue had the highest T cell clonality, exceeding tumor. Paired adjacent lung recovered a median about 60 of the top 100 tumor clones.

The clonotype was recovered from a male donor aged 60 or over with stage III squamous cell lung carcinoma. V gene TRBV7-5 combines with J gene TRBJ2-2; the listed D gene, TRBD2, was not tested against the DNA. TRBV7-5 is a pseudogene locus. Sequences were derived from peripheral blood, sampled before any cancer treatment. The CDR3 DNA follows: TGTGTCAGAAGCCGATTCCCGAGAAGAACCGGGGAGCTGTTTTTT. Translating it yields CVRSRFPRRTGELFF.